This T cell receptor beta chain was observed in a study of CD8 T cells in ankylosing spondylitis. Overall study findings and caveats: Ankylosing spondylitis blood appeared to be characterized by a TCR beta motif of 8 or 9 highly homologous variants.

Details on this clonotype: No antigen is known for it. A clone one base away is much larger, so this may be a read error.

In germline, CDR1 is MNHEY, CDR2 SMNVEV (reference sequence). The CDR3 runs to 16 residues. In making TCR beta libraries, quantitative 5'-RACE with molecular barcodes was used. TCRdb reanalysed the 5' RACE reads using MiXCR and keeps one entry per CDR3 protein. The sample yields approximately 500,000 distinct CDR3 sequences, about 13% seen once. The chain couples TRBV27 to TRBJ2-6; the D call may be TRBD1 or TRBD2 (5 bases each). Specimen: blood, either unsorted or a sorted T cell fraction (not recorded which). The sequence came from a male donor with ankylosing spondylitis. CDR3 residues: CASSFHTGSGANDLTF. In nucleotides, the CDR3 is TGTGCCAGCAGTTTCCATACGGGATCTGGGGCCAACGACCTGACTTTC.